Listed below are T cell receptor beta chains from one sample, sequenced in a study of identical twins. TCRdb re-derived calls from the 5' RACE reads in MiXCR, one entry per CDR3 protein. The sample yields nearly 250,000 distinct CDR3 sequences, roughly 7% seen once. This same sample was also taken into another study, of yellow fever vaccine responses in identical twins.

Sequences were obtained from memory (CD45RO+) T cells sorted from blood. All receptors come from a woman younger than 35 in good health. CDR3s include the opening cysteine and the closing phenylalanine or tryptophan. Each record gives: clone size, CDR3 length, J gene, V gene, D gene, CDR3 protein, CDR3 DNA. D genes are given only for firm matches. Clone sizes are given selectively: once, few, many, or a class where the clone is expanded.

size: .; length: 14; J: TRBJ1-6; V: TRBV5-6; D: .; CDR3: CASSLGQPYSPLHF; DNA: TGTGCCAGCAGCTTGGGACAGCCCTATTCACCCCTCCACTTT
size: .; length: 14; J: TRBJ2-2; V: TRBV5-1; D: .; CDR3: CASRRTVVAGELFF; DNA: TGCGCCAGCAGGAGGACGGTGGTGGCCGGGGAGCTGTTTTTT
size: .; length: 16; J: TRBJ1-2; V: TRBV29-1; D: TRBD1; CDR3: CSVADRGPSLNYGYTF; DNA: TGCAGCGTCGCGGACAGGGGGCCTTCTCTAAACTATGGCTACACCTTC
size: .; length: 16; J: TRBJ2-2; V: TRBV3-1; D: .; CDR3: CASSQEQGLYTGELFF; DNA: TGTGCCAGCAGCCAAGAACAAGGTCTTTACACCGGGGAGCTGTTTTTT
size: many; length: 12; J: TRBJ2-3; V: TRBV20-1; D: TRBD2; CDR3: CSAPSGGDTQYF; DNA: TGCAGTGCCCCTAGCGGGGGAGATACGCAGTATTTT
size: many; length: 14; J: TRBJ1-1; V: TRBV10-1; D: .; CDR3: CASSENLLNTEAFF; DNA: TGCGCCAGCAGTGAAAATTTGTTGAACACTGAAGCTTTCTTT
size: few; length: 14; J: TRBJ2-3; V: TRBV9; D: .; CDR3: CASSVESGTDTQYF; DNA: TGTGCCAGCAGCGTAGAGAGTGGCACAGATACGCAGTATTTT
size: .; length: 14; J: TRBJ2-4; V: TRBV15; D: TRBD2; CDR3: CATTGGFTKNIQYF; DNA: TGTGCCACCACCGGGGGGTTTACCAAAAACATTCAGTACTTC
size: few; length: 17; J: TRBJ1-5; V: TRBV12-3/TRBV12-4; D: TRBD1; CDR3: CASSSATGGSPRRPQHF; DNA: TGTGCCAGCAGTTCCGCGACAGGGGGCAGCCCCAGGCGGCCCCAGCATTTT
size: few; length: 18; J: TRBJ2-2; V: TRBV18; D: TRBD1; CDR3: CASSPPTGGLPNTGELFF; DNA: TGTGCCAGCTCACCACCGACAGGGGGGCTACCGAACACCGGGGAGCTGTTTTTT
size: .; length: 16; J: TRBJ2-7; V: TRBV6-2/TRBV6-3; D: .; CDR3: CASSYTGSNSAYEQYF; DNA: TGTGCCAGCAGTTACACCGGGAGTAACTCCGCCTACGAGCAGTACTTC
size: many; length: 14; J: TRBJ2-7; V: TRBV5-1; D: TRBD2; CDR3: CASSVTAGVHEQYF; DNA: TGCGCCAGCAGCGTGACAGCGGGAGTCCACGAGCAGTACTTC
size: few; length: 13; J: TRBJ2-2; V: TRBV20-1; D: TRBD1; CDR3: CSLRDSVTGELFF; DNA: TGCAGTCTACGGGACAGCGTCACCGGGGAGCTGTTTTTT
size: few; length: 12; J: TRBJ2-1; V: TRBV20-1; D: TRBD2; CDR3: CSGGSSYNEQFF; DNA: TGCAGTGGCGGGAGCTCCTACAATGAGCAGTTCTTC
size: many; length: 16; J: TRBJ1-1; V: TRBV5-1; D: TRBD1; CDR3: CASSHGTGGSNTEAFF; DNA: TGCGCCAGCAGCCACGGGACAGGGGGCTCGAACACTGAAGCTTTCTTT
size: many; length: 14; J: TRBJ2-4; V: TRBV5-6; D: .; CDR3: CASSFSGVKNIQYF; DNA: TGTGCCAGCAGCTTCTCAGGGGTCAAAAACATTCAGTACTTC
size: few; length: 12; J: TRBJ2-5; V: TRBV5-1; D: .; CDR3: CASTWDSETQYF; DNA: TGCGCCAGCACCTGGGACTCGGAGACCCAGTACTTC
size: many; length: 17; J: TRBJ1-4; V: TRBV12-3/TRBV12-4; D: TRBD1; CDR3: CASSPYWTQGGNEKLFF; DNA: TGTGCCAGCAGTCCATACTGGACACAGGGGGGCAATGAAAAACTGTTTTTT
size: .; length: 15; J: TRBJ2-2; V: TRBV7-2; D: .; CDR3: CASSLAGLDTGELFF; DNA: TGTGCCAGCAGCTTAGCCGGGTTGGACACCGGGGAGCTGTTTTTT
size: many; length: 16; J: TRBJ2-2; V: TRBV7-3; D: .; CDR3: CASSLTGPPGSKELFF; DNA: TGTGCCAGCAGCTTAACGGGTCCCCCTGGGTCTAAGGAGCTGTTTTTT
size: few; length: 16; J: TRBJ1-1; V: TRBV28; D: .; CDR3: CASSLILQGLNTEAFF; DNA: TGTGCCAGCAGTTTGATCCTTCAGGGCTTGAACACTGAAGCTTTCTTT
size: many; length: 13; J: TRBJ1-1; V: TRBV10-3; D: .; CDR3: CAISPSRNTEAFF; DNA: TGTGCCATCAGCCCGTCACGGAACACTGAAGCTTTCTTT
size: few; length: 13; J: TRBJ2-4; V: TRBV12-3/TRBV12-4; D: TRBD2; CDR3: CASRGLGGNIQYF; DNA: TGTGCCAGCAGGGGACTAGGAGGAAACATTCAGTACTTC
size: .; length: 11; J: TRBJ2-1; V: TRBV25-1; D: .; CDR3: CASSILGEQFF; DNA: TGTGCCAGCAGTATTCTGGGTGAGCAGTTCTTC
size: .; length: 16; J: TRBJ1-2; V: TRBV6-5; D: TRBD1; CDR3: CASSYLDRQGADGYTF; DNA: TGTGCCAGCAGTTACCTCGACAGACAGGGGGCGGATGGCTACACCTTC
size: .; length: 13; J: TRBJ1-1; V: TRBV6-5; D: .; CDR3: CASSYAGAQTAFF; DNA: TGTGCCAGCAGTTACGCAGGGGCGCAGACAGCTTTCTTT
size: many; length: 16; J: TRBJ2-5; V: TRBV4-1; D: TRBD2; CDR3: CASSQGSGTSVETQYF; DNA: TGCGCCAGCAGCCAAGGGTCTGGGACTAGCGTTGAGACCCAGTACTTC
size: many; length: 14; J: TRBJ2-5; V: TRBV7-2; D: .; CDR3: CASSSWTAQETQYF; DNA: TGTGCCAGCAGCTCCTGGACGGCCCAAGAGACCCAGTACTTC
size: .; length: 15; J: TRBJ2-1; V: TRBV15; D: TRBD2; CDR3: CATSPRTSGNNEQFF; DNA: TGTGCCACCAGCCCCCGGACTAGCGGCAACAATGAGCAGTTCTTC
size: .; length: 17; J: TRBJ2-6; V: TRBV5-1; D: TRBD2; CDR3: CASSPRGVSSRANVLTF; DNA: TGCGCCAGCAGCCCCCGGGGGGTTTCGTCAAGGGCCAACGTCCTGACTTTC
size: few; length: 16; J: TRBJ1-2; V: TRBV15; D: .; CDR3: CATSRDWVDSPYGYTF; DNA: TGTGCCACCAGCAGAGATTGGGTAGATTCTCCCTATGGCTACACCTTC
size: many; length: 16; J: TRBJ2-7; V: TRBV20-1; D: TRBD2; CDR3: CSAQKGGLAGSHEQYF; DNA: TGCAGTGCCCAAAAGGGGGGACTAGCGGGGTCACACGAGCAGTACTTC
size: .; length: 16; J: TRBJ1-6; V: TRBV4-1; D: TRBD1; CDR3: CASSRLTGVVDSPLHF; DNA: TGCGCCAGCAGCCGACTGACAGGGGTAGTTGACTCACCCCTCCACTTT
size: many; length: 15; J: TRBJ2-7; V: TRBV7-2; D: .; CDR3: CASSPQRGYGYEQYF; DNA: TGTGCCAGCAGCCCTCAGAGGGGTTACGGCTACGAGCAGTACTTC
size: many; length: 16; J: TRBJ2-1; V: TRBV12-5; D: TRBD2; CDR3: CASGTPQREGLNEQFF; DNA: TGTGCTAGTGGTACCCCCCAGCGGGAGGGCCTCAATGAGCAGTTCTTC
size: many; length: 15; J: TRBJ2-2; V: TRBV5-1; D: .; CDR3: CASSLELADTGELFF; DNA: TGCGCCAGCAGCTTGGAACTAGCTGACACCGGGGAGCTGTTTTTT
size: .; length: 15; J: TRBJ2-1; V: TRBV18; D: .; CDR3: CASSQAGNTYNEQFF; DNA: TGTGCCAGCTCACAGGCGGGGAACACTTACAATGAGCAGTTCTTC
size: many; length: 13; J: TRBJ2-2; V: TRBV4-1; D: .; CDR3: CASSHQGTGELFF; DNA: TGCGCCAGCAGCCACCAGGGCACCGGGGAGCTGTTTTTT
size: many; length: 16; J: TRBJ2-3; V: TRBV12-3/TRBV12-4; D: TRBD2; CDR3: CASSPNLGGSTDTQYF; DNA: TGTGCCAGCAGCCCCAACCTCGGGGGGAGCACAGATACGCAGTATTTT
size: .; length: 17; J: TRBJ2-1; V: TRBV7-3; D: .; CDR3: CASSLTSYRGSYNEQFF; DNA: TGTGCCAGCAGCTTAACATCGTATAGGGGTTCCTACAATGAGCAGTTCTTC
size: few; length: 16; J: TRBJ2-7; V: TRBV21-1; D: .; CDR3: CASSTPTGGYSYEQYF; DNA: TGTGCCAGCAGCACCCCGACAGGGGGCTACTCCTACGAGCAGTACTTC
size: .; length: 16; J: TRBJ2-1; V: TRBV24-1; D: TRBD2; CDR3: CATSDVLAGLGNEQFF; DNA: TGTGCCACCAGTGACGTACTAGCGGGACTCGGCAATGAGCAGTTCTTC
size: few; length: 15; J: TRBJ1-1; V: TRBV7-9; D: .; CDR3: CASSLVPRGGTEAFF; DNA: TGTGCCAGCTCCTTAGTCCCCCGGGGTGGGACTGAAGCTTTCTTT
size: many; length: 14; J: TRBJ2-2; V: TRBV15; D: .; CDR3: CATRGSGDTGELFF; DNA: TGTGCCACCAGGGGATCAGGAGACACCGGGGAGCTGTTTTTT
size: .; length: 14; J: TRBJ2-1; V: TRBV20-1; D: .; CDR3: CSARSPGLYNEQFF; DNA: TGCAGTGCTAGATCCCCCGGACTGTACAATGAGCAGTTCTTC
size: .; length: 13; J: TRBJ1-1; V: TRBV3-1; D: TRBD1; CDR3: CASSQPDRGKAFF; DNA: TGTGCCAGCAGCCAACCGGACAGGGGAAAAGCTTTCTTT
size: many; length: 15; J: TRBJ1-1; V: TRBV7-6; D: .; CDR3: CASSLRQASNTEAFF; DNA: TGTGCCAGCAGCTTGAGACAGGCCTCGAACACTGAAGCTTTCTTT
size: .; length: 12; J: TRBJ2-1; V: TRBV6-6; D: .; CDR3: CASSPTPWEQFF; DNA: TGTGCCAGCAGCCCAACCCCCTGGGAGCAGTTCTTC
size: many; length: 14; J: TRBJ2-7; V: TRBV29-1; D: .; CDR3: CSGHAGVFPYEQYF; DNA: TGCAGCGGCCACGCCGGAGTTTTCCCCTACGAGCAGTACTTC
size: few; length: 14; J: TRBJ1-2; V: TRBV29-1; D: TRBD1; CDR3: CSVASDRGSEGYTF; DNA: TGCAGCGTTGCTTCTGACAGGGGTTCAGAGGGCTACACCTTC
size: many; length: 13; J: TRBJ1-1; V: TRBV20-1; D: .; CDR3: CSASQLMNTEAFF; DNA: TGCAGTGCTAGCCAGCTAATGAACACTGAAGCTTTCTTT
size: many; length: 14; J: TRBJ2-2; V: TRBV28; D: .; CDR3: CASSFPGVTGELFF; DNA: TGTGCCAGCAGTTTCCCAGGGGTAACCGGGGAGCTGTTTTTT
size: few; length: 13; J: TRBJ2-5; V: TRBV15; D: .; CDR3: CATARSREETQYF; DNA: TGTGCCACTGCACGATCTCGGGAGGAGACCCAGTACTTC
size: .; length: 17; J: TRBJ2-3; V: TRBV11-2; D: TRBD1; CDR3: CASSLYPGQGQADTQYF; DNA: TGTGCCAGCAGCTTATACCCGGGACAGGGCCAGGCAGATACGCAGTATTTT
size: many; length: 16; J: TRBJ2-6; V: TRBV3-1; D: .; CDR3: CASSQGDFSGANVLTF; DNA: TGTGCCAGCAGCCAAGGAGACTTCTCTGGGGCCAACGTCCTGACTTTC
size: many; length: 15; J: TRBJ1-4; V: TRBV28; D: .; CDR3: CASSLLRGRDEKLFF; DNA: TGTGCCAGCAGTTTATTGAGGGGACGGGATGAAAAACTGTTTTTT
size: few; length: 13; J: TRBJ1-2; V: TRBV18; D: .; CDR3: CASSPNRDSGYTF; DNA: TGTGCCAGCTCACCAAACAGGGATAGTGGCTACACCTTC
size: many; length: 15; J: TRBJ2-6; V: TRBV3-1; D: .; CDR3: CASSHRAAGANVLTF; DNA: TGTGCCAGCAGCCACAGGGCGGCTGGGGCCAACGTCCTGACTTTC
size: .; length: 17; J: TRBJ2-3; V: TRBV19; D: TRBD1; CDR3: CASSVLPGQEGYGTQYF; DNA: TGTGCCAGTAGTGTTCTCCCGGGACAGGAAGGTTACGGTACGCAGTATTTT
size: .; length: 19; J: TRBJ2-6; V: TRBV6-5; D: TRBD2; CDR3: CASSYSGGSEASGANVLTF; DNA: TGTGCCAGCAGTTACTCCGGGGGGAGCGAGGCCTCTGGGGCCAACGTCCTGACTTTC